This T cell receptor (beta chain) comes out of a study of T cell responses to AZD1222 COVID-19 vaccine. Overall study results and limits: With two AZD1222 doses given, Spike-specific TCR breadth and depth both rose. Baseline serology detected seropositivity in only five or six AZD1222 recipients. Females made up more of the donors, who were largely white British, and clonal diversity may have come out too low.

Clones were sequenced by immunoSEQ multiplex PCR, and TCRdb holds only the in-frame ones, with some missing. The sample lists about 130,000 clones; 93% were seen once. As for this clone: Its antigen is undetermined.

Germline lookup yields CDR1 LGHDT and CDR2 YNNKEL (reference sequence). Trimming took off 2 bases at V and 8 bases at J, with 10 bases between the two ends. This CDR3 is built from 13 residues. This receptor was identified in an adult in good health. The chain is built from TRBV3-1 (or the pseudogene TRBV3-2) and TRBJ2-4; D not certain. The source was peripheral blood, collected on day 0 of AZD1222 vaccination. CDR3 protein: CASSQTDWDIQYF. In DNA form, the CDR3 reads TGTGCCAGCAGCCAAACAGACTGGGACATTCAGTACTTC.